The 10 T cell receptor beta chains reported below all come from one sample, sequenced in a study of blood T cell repertoires in COVID-19. TCRdb's table, derived via immunoSEQ multiplex PCR, lists solely in-frame clones and lacks some. The sample consists of approximately 100,000 clones, about 90% of them appearing once. The sample taken for sequencing was peripheral blood. The receptors derive from a man aged 50 to 60 with acute or convalescent COVID-19.

V usage is TRBV2 and J usage is TRBJ1-5; tentatively, D is TRBD1 (5 bases). The CDR3 is made up of 14 amino acids. Between the trimmed V and J ends, which lost 6 bases and 7 bases, there was a span of 16 bases. Germline-derived CDR1 and CDR2 are SNHLY and FYNNEI. The CDR3 nucleotides read TGTGCCAGCAGGGAACGACAGACTTCACAGCCCCAGCATTTT. It specifies CASRERQTSQPQHF. Drawing the rest from reference TRBV2 and TRBJ1-5, the complete variable domain is EPEVTQTPSHQVTQMGQEVILRCVPISNHLYFYWYRQILGQKVEFLVSFYNNEISEKSEIFDDQFSVERPDGSNFTLKIRSTKLEDSAMYFCASRERQTSQPQHFGDGTRLSIL.

V and J are TRBV7-9 and TRBJ1-4; perhaps TRBD1 as D (5 bases). The V gene lost 3 bases and the J gene lost 4 bases, with 12 bases spanning the gap. The CDR3 length is 15 residues. CDR1 and CDR2 (germline): SEHNR, FQNEAQ (reference sequence). In DNA, the CDR3 is TGTGCCAGCAGCTTGGTTAGGGGTGATAATGAAAAACTGTTTTTT. It encodes CASSLVRGDNEKLFF.

The chain is built from TRBV6-5 and TRBJ1-3, with 7 nucleotides matching TRBD1. Trimming took 6 bases from V and 2 from J; bases not matched to a gene: 4. In germline, CDR1 is MNHEY, CDR2 SVGAGI. This CDR3 has 14 residues. CDR3 sequence: CASRRTGAGNTIYF. CDR3 in DNA: TGTGCCAGCAGACGAACAGGGGCTGGAAACACCATATATTTT.

The chain employs TRBV4-1 and TRBJ2-3; 8 bases fit TRBD2. With V trimmed by 6 bases and J by 5 bases, 10 bases remained unmatched. This CDR3 contains 15 residues. Germline loops: CDR1 MGHRA, CDR2 YSYEKL. The CDR3, as DNA: TGCGCCAGCAGAGCTACGGGGGGGCGAGGAGATACGCAGTATTTT. Residues: CASRATGGRGDTQYF.

The chain carries TRBV10-3 and TRBJ1-2, with 7 bases aligning to TRBD1. Trimming cost V 0 bases and J 4 bases; bases outside gene matches: 8. Germline V gene sequence: CDR1 ENHRY, CDR2 SYGVKD. CDR3 length: 16 residues. CDR3 sequence: CAISESEQGFGYGYTF. The CDR3 region has the DNA TGTGCCATCAGTGAGTCGGAACAGGGGTTCGGCTATGGCTACACCTTC.

This chain connects TRBV6-4 to TRBJ2-1, with 13 bases fitting TRBD2. This CDR3 contains 14 residues. Germline values: CDR1 MRHNA, CDR2 SNTAGT. V was clipped by 5 bases and J by 8 bases; unmatched bases: 3. The CDR3, as DNA: TGTGCCAGCAGTACTAGCGGGGGGGCCGATGAGCAGTTCTTC. The encoded protein is CASSTSGGADEQFF.

This chain uses TRBV7-6 with TRBJ1-6, with TRBD1 identical over 9 bases. Per the germline V gene, CDR1 is SGHVS and CDR2 is FNYEAQ. The CDR3 is 15 residues long. Trimming took 1 base from V and 7 from J; bases not matched to a gene: 2. The chain's CDR3 is CASSLGTGVNSPLHF. In DNA, the CDR3 is TGTGCCAGCAGCTTAGGGACAGGGGTCAATTCACCCCTCCACTTT.

The CDR3 is CASSGTGLNTEAFF. The CDR3, as DNA: TGTGCCAGCAGTGGGACAGGGCTTAACACTGAAGCTTTCTTT. V and J are TRBV25-1 and TRBJ1-1; TRBD1 matches at 8 bases. With V trimmed by 4 bases and J by 2 bases, 3 bases remained unmatched. Germline values: CDR1 MGHDK, CDR2 SYGVNS. This CDR3 is 14 amino acids long.

The rearrangement joins TRBV11-3 to TRBJ2-1, with TRBD1 matching 9 bases. The CDR3 totals 15 residues. J was trimmed by 7 bases and V by 5 bases; bases with no gene match: 9. The germline gives CDR1 SGHNT, CDR2 YENEEA. This CDR3 reads CASSAGTGMWNEQFF. CDR3 DNA sequence: TGTGCCAGCAGCGCCGGGACAGGGATGTGGAATGAGCAGTTCTTC.

This chain links TRBV29-1 with TRBJ1-2; 9 bases are a match to TRBD1. CDR3 size: 16 residues. Per germline, CDR1 SQVTM and CDR2 ANQGSEA. V dropped 6 bases and J dropped 5; count of bases not matched to a gene: 16. The DNA of the CDR3 is TGCAGCGTATTTCTACCCGGGACAGGGTCTCTGTATGGCTACACCTTC. This encodes CSVFLPGTGSLYGYTF.